The 8 T cell receptor beta chains below come from one sample, sequenced in a study of CD8 T cells in ankylosing spondylitis. Study-wide results and limits: Blood from ankylosing spondylitis patients appeared to carry a characteristic roughly 8-variant TCR beta motif.

Their target antigens are unknown. TCRdb reanalysed the 5' RACE reads using MiXCR and keeps one entry per CDR3 protein. The data show a few hundred thousand distinct CDR3 sequences, about a fifth seen once. Sample: blood, either unsorted or a sorted T cell fraction (not recorded which). The source is a male donor with ankylosing spondylitis.

This clonotype was detected a few times. This chain links TRBV6-5 with TRBJ2-3; 13 nucleotides match TRBD2. This CDR3 spans 17 amino acids. Germline CDR1 is MNHEY and CDR2 is SVGAGI. V shed 4 bases and J 6 bases; nucleotides not matched to a gene: 10. The CDR3 loop is CASSSITSGRVGDTQYF. CDR3 bases: TGTGCCAGCAGTTCGATCACTAGCGGGAGGGTTGGCGATACGCAGTATTTT.

This clonotype turned up a few times. The V and J genes are TRBV7-3 and TRBJ2-1; D may be TRBD1 or TRBD2 (5 bases each). This CDR3 comprises 14 residues. V lost 5 bases, J lost 4 bases, and 12 bases lay in between. CDR1 SGHTA and CDR2 FQGTGA come from the germline V gene. The CDR3 sequence: CASSPGALYNEQFF. The DNA for the CDR3 is TGTGCCAGCAGCCCCGGGGCTCTGTACAATGAGCAGTTCTTC.

This clonotype was detected a few times. The chain links TRBV5-1 to TRBJ2-7, with D possibly matching TRBD1 (6 bases). The CDR3 is made up of 14 amino acids. Germline V CDR1 and CDR2: SGHRS, YFSETQ. V dropped 2 bases and J dropped 4 bases, with 13 bases sitting between them. This CDR3 is CASSLQGFRYEQYF. The CDR3 region has the DNA TGCGCCAGCAGCTTACAGGGTTTTCGGTACGAGCAGTACTTC.

The V gene is TRBV5-6, the J gene TRBJ2-1; D is unresolved. The CDR3 has 14 amino acids. V lost 4 bases to trimming and J lost 13 bases, with 21 bases between them. Germline V gene data show CDR1 as SGHDT and CDR2 as YYEEEE. The chain's CDR3 is CASSVRRPGPPQFF. The DNA of the CDR3 is TGTGCCAGCAGCGTACGCAGGCCAGGCCCTCCCCAGTTCTTC.

In this sample, this clonotype turned up many times. Written as DNA, the CDR3 is TGCGCCAGCAGCTCGGGACTAGCGGGAGGAGGGGATACGCAGTATTTT. Translation: CASSSGLAGGGDTQYF. The chain has TRBV5-1 and TRBJ2-3, with TRBD2 matching 15 bases. J gave up 6 bases and V 3 bases, and 5 bases lay outside the gene matches. The CDR3 runs to 16 residues. Looked up from germline, CDR1 is SGHRS and CDR2 is YFSETQ. Full variable domain (remainder filled in from reference TRBV5-1 and TRBJ2-3): KAGVTQTPRYLIKTRGQQVTLSCSPISGHRSVSWYQQTPGQGLQFLFEYFSETQRNKGNFPGRFSGRQFSNSRSEMNVSTLELGDSALYLCASSSGLAGGGDTQYFGPGTRLTVL.

The chain links TRBV7-2 to TRBJ1-2, with D perhaps matching TRBD1 (5 bases). CDR1 and CDR2 (germline): SGHTA, FQGNSA. V lost 1 base and J 0 bases, leaving 9 bases between the germline ends. The CDR3 has 15 amino acids. The CDR3 spells CASSLVGGSNYGYTF. Written as DNA, the CDR3 is TGTGCCAGCAGCTTAGTCGGGGGATCTAACTATGGCTACACCTTC. The complete variable domain, with remaining parts taken from reference TRBV7-2 and TRBJ1-2, reads GAGVSQSPSNKVTEKGKDVELRCDPISGHTALYWYRQSLGQGLEFLIYFQGNSAPDKSGLPSDRFSAERTGGSVSTLTIQRTQQEDSAVYLCASSLVGGSNYGYTFGSGTRLTVV.

In this sample, this clonotype turned up many times. One end of the junction varies from germline; a read error may be responsible. The chain is built from TRBV7-7 and TRBJ2-5, with D hard to call. The CDR3 contains 13 residues. The germline gives CDR1 SSHAT, CDR2 FNYEAQ (reference sequence). CDR3 region: CASSLKLQETQYF. The CDR3 region has the DNA TGTGCTAGCAGCTTAAAGCTTCAAGAGACCCAGTACTTC.

This chain joins TRBV11-2 and TRBJ2-1, with D possibly called TRBD1 or TRBD2 (5 bases each). The CDR3 has 13 amino acids. The germline V and J ends were trimmed by 5 bases and 6 bases, with 11 bases remaining between them. Per the germline V gene, CDR1 is SGHAT and CDR2 is FQNNGV. Written as DNA, the CDR3 is TGTGCCAGCAGCGGGACGGGGCGCAATGAGCAGTTCTTC. Amino acid sequence: CASSGTGRNEQFF.